Presented here are 25 T cell receptor beta chains from one specimen sequenced in a study of CD8 T cells in Susac syndrome. RNA totalling roughly 0.5 to 1 ug underwent reverse transcription with random hexamers. TCRdb itself ran the immunoSEQ multiplex PCR reads through MiXCR, one entry per CDR3 protein. The table has around 200,000 distinct CDR3 sequences, nearly 97% seen once. Sequences were obtained from CD4+ T cells from PBMCs. These receptors were collected from a human donor with multiple sclerosis.

The chain has TRBV12-3 or TRBV12-4 and TRBJ2-1; 9 nucleotides agree with TRBD2. J lost 8 bases, V lost 6 bases, and 11 bases had no gene match. There are 15 residues in the CDR3. In DNA, the CDR3 is TGTGCCAGCAGACCCGCGGGGGGGGTATTCGATGAGCAGTTCTTC. Translating it yields CASRPAGGVFDEQFF.

The DNA of the CDR3 is TGTGCCAGCAGCTTACCAGGGAAGGACAGGGTCAAGCATTTT. This sequence encodes CASSLPGKDRVKHF. The chain is built from TRBV7-9 and TRBJ1-5; 8 bases match TRBD1. Germline trimming cut 2 bases from V and 14 bases from J; bases unmatched to any gene: 11. The CDR3 spans 14 residues. CDR1 SEHNR and CDR2 FQNEAQ come from the germline V gene (reference sequence).

The CDR3, as DNA: TGCAGCGTCGGACAGGCCGGAAACACCATATATTTT. It specifies CSVGQAGNTIYF. The V call is TRBV29-1, the J call TRBJ1-3; TRBD1 matches at 7 bases. This CDR3 spans 12 amino acids. Germline loops: CDR1 SQVTM, CDR2 ANQGSEA. Germline trimming cut 6 bases from V and 4 bases from J; bases unmatched to any gene: 3. Together with reference TRBV29-1 and TRBJ1-3, the CDR3 gives the full variable domain: SAVISQKPSRDICQRGTSLTIQCQVDSQVTMMFWYRQQPGQSLTLIATANQGSEATYESGFVIDKFPISRPNLTFSTLTVSNMSPEDSSIYLCSVGQAGNTIYFGEGSWLTVV.

The V and J genes are TRBV29-1 and TRBJ2-4; D is possibly TRBD1 (6 bases). Trimming pared 0 bases from V and 7 bases from J, leaving 13 bases between. The CDR3 is 14 residues long. CDR1 is SQVTM and CDR2 is ANQGSEA in the germline V gene. For the CDR3, the DNA is TGCAGCGTTGAAGATTGGGGGCTAGGGAACATTCAGTACTTC. Amino acids: CSVEDWGLGNIQYF.

J is TRBJ1-1 and V is TRBV28; perhaps TRBD1 as D (5 bases). Trimming removed 1 base from V and 8 bases from J, with 17 bases in between. The germline CDR1 and CDR2 sequences are MDHEN and SYDVKM. There are 15 residues in the CDR3. The chain's CDR3 is CASSLFVSGGPEAFF. The CDR3 nucleotides are TGTGCCAGCAGTTTATTCGTAAGCGGGGGACCCGAAGCTTTCTTT.

The V call is TRBV20-1, the J call TRBJ2-7; a possible D gene is TRBD1 (5 bases). CDR3 size: 12 residues. The V and J ends lost 4 bases and 2 bases respectively, with 9 bases between them. Germline V gene sequence: CDR1 DFQATT, CDR2 SNEGSKA (reference sequence). The DNA of the CDR3 is TGCAGTGCTAACCAGGGTCCCTACGAGCAGTACTTC. Translating it yields CSANQGPYEQYF.

The chain carries TRBV20-1 and TRBJ1-2; weak D call: TRBD1 (5 bases). This CDR3 has 13 residues. Trimming removed 6 bases at V and 3 bases at J, with 14 bases between. The germline CDR1 and CDR2 sequences are DFQATT and SNEGSKA (reference sequence). This CDR3 is CSADGTSYYGYTF. The CDR3, as DNA: TGCAGTGCAGACGGGACGTCATACTATGGCTACACCTTC.

The chain couples TRBV3-1 to TRBJ2-7, with D hard to call. The CDR3 contains 12 residues. V gave up 5 bases and J gave up 3 bases, with 8 bases separating them. Germline V gene sequence: CDR1 LGHDT, CDR2 YNNKEL (reference sequence). The CDR3 is CASSDMVYEQYF. CDR3 DNA sequence: TGTGCCAGCAGCGACATGGTCTACGAGCAGTACTTC.

The chain is built from TRBV2 and TRBJ1-2, with TRBD1 as a possible D gene (5 bases). The germline V gene has CDR1 SNHLY and CDR2 FYNNEI. There are 12 residues in the CDR3. The V gene lost 8 bases and the J gene lost 4 bases, with 11 bases spanning the gap. CDR3 amino acids: CASLGALYGYTF. In nucleotides, the CDR3 is TGTGCCAGCCTAGGGGCCCTCTATGGCTACACCTTC.

CDR3 residues: CATSLENTGELFF. As DNA, the CDR3 is TGTGCCACCAGTTTAGAAAACACCGGGGAGCTGTTTTTT. The V gene is TRBV15, the J gene TRBJ2-2; the D is unclear. The CDR3 loop spans 13 amino acids. In germline, CDR1 is LNHNV, CDR2 YYDKDF (reference sequence). V was shortened by 6 bases and J by 2 bases, with 7 bases between the two germline ends. The full variable domain, with the rest looked up from reference TRBV15 and TRBJ2-2, is DAMVIQNPRYQVTQFGKPVTLSCSQTLNHNVMYWYQQKSSQAPKLLFHYYDKDFNNEADTPDNFQSRRPNTSFCFLDIRSPGLGDTAMYLCATSLENTGELFFGEGSRLTVL.

The chain joins TRBV15 to TRBJ2-6, with 11 bases matching TRBD1. CDR1 and CDR2 (germline): LNHNV, YYDKDF (reference sequence). V lost 3 bases, J lost 0 bases, and 7 bases stayed unmatched. The CDR3 consists of 19 residues. The DNA for the CDR3 is TGTGCCACCAGCAGGGACTACGGGACAGGGGGCTCTGGGGCCAACGTCCTGACTTTC. Translated, it gives CATSRDYGTGGSGANVLTF.

The chain links TRBV6-2 or TRBV6-3 to TRBJ2-7; D gene uncertain. V gave up 6 bases and J gave up 4 bases, with 16 bases separating them. Germline assignment: CDR1 MNHEY and CDR2 SVGEGT. This CDR3 has 14 amino acids. CDR3 sequence: CASRGSGGSYEQYF. The CDR3 DNA reads TGTGCCAGCAGGGGGTCCGGCGGATCTTACGAGCAGTACTTC.

The genes are TRBV30 and TRBJ1-1; possibly TRBD1 for D (6 bases). Trimming cost V 7 bases and J 1 base, with 16 bases left between them. The germline gives CDR1 GTSNPN, CDR2 SVGIG (reference sequence). The CDR3 is 14 residues long. The CDR3 DNA follows: TGTGCCTTAGCGAGGGGGGGCGCGAACACTGAAGCTTTCTTT. This gives the protein CALARGGANTEAFF.

The J gene is TRBJ2-5, the V gene TRBV24-1; 10 bases agree with TRBD1. The CDR3 covers 18 residues. After removal of 4 bases from V and 5 bases from J, the junction contained 15 bases not matched to a gene. The germline gives CDR1 KGHDR, CDR2 SFDVKD. The CDR3, as DNA: TGTGCCACCAGTGACCCAGCACGGGACAGGGGTTCAAGGGAGACCCAGTACTTC. Translating it yields CATSDPARDRGSRETQYF.

The chain uses TRBV7-3 and TRBJ2-3; possible D gene TRBD1, 5 bases. CDR1 and CDR2 from the germline V gene are SGHTA and FQGTGA. The ends were cut back, 3 bases at V and 6 bases at J, with 13 bases in the middle. CDR3 length equals 14 residues. As DNA, the CDR3 is TGTGCCAGCAGCTTTACAGGCTTAAACGATACGCAGTATTTT. Protein: CASSFTGLNDTQYF.

This chain joins TRBV9 and TRBJ1-2, with D uncertain. V gave up 0 bases and J gave up 4 bases, with 4 bases separating them. Germline assignment: CDR1 SGDLS and CDR2 YYNGEE. The CDR3 contains 12 residues. CDR3 bases: TGTGCCAGCAGCGTAGCGGCCTATGGCTACACCTTC. It encodes CASSVAAYGYTF.

The chain combines TRBV20-1 with TRBJ1-1; no clear D gene. The V gene's germline CDR1 is DFQATT and CDR2 SNEGSKA (reference sequence). This CDR3 region has 13 residues. V was cut by 6 bases and J by 1 base, with 12 bases left in between. The CDR3 DNA follows: TGCAGTGCCCTCGGACGGTGGAACACTGAAGCTTTCTTT. This translates into CSALGRWNTEAFF.

The chain recombines TRBV4-3 with TRBJ1-1; the D gene is possibly TRBD1 (5 bases). The V gene's germline CDR1 is LGHNA and CDR2 YSLEER. The CDR3 length is 15 residues. V dropped 1 base and J dropped 5 bases, with 14 bases sitting between them. The CDR3 DNA reads as TGCGCCAGCAGCCAAGGGCGGGGGGGAGGAACTGAAGCTTTCTTT. This codes for CASSQGRGGGTEAFF.

The V and J genes are TRBV12-3 or TRBV12-4 and TRBJ2-7; the match to TRBD2 covers 10 bases. V was pared by 6 bases and J by 6 bases, with 11 bases of the junction left unmatched. The CDR3 runs to 15 residues. CDR3 loop: CASSFFLAGVTEQYF. The CDR3 DNA sequence: TGTGCCAGCAGCTTTTTCCTAGCGGGGGTTACCGAGCAGTACTTC.

This clonotype has only one observation. The rearrangement links TRBV5-1 to TRBJ2-3; 14 nucleotides line up with TRBD2. Germline CDR1 is SGHRS and CDR2 is YFSETQ. V shed 4 bases, J shed 5 bases, and the junction held 6 bases outside the gene matches. This CDR3 is 16 amino acids long. The CDR3 sequence: CASSTGLAGAGDTQYF. In DNA form, the CDR3 reads TGCGCCAGCAGCACGGGACTAGCGGGGGCCGGAGATACGCAGTATTTT.

A single count supports this clonotype. CDR3: CASSSQGHSWETQYF. Written as DNA, the CDR3 is TGTGCCAGCAGCAGTCAGGGACACTCTTGGGAGACCCAGTACTTC. V is TRBV6-6 and J is TRBJ2-5; a weak D match, TRBD1 (6 bases). Germline CDR1 reads MNHNY; CDR2 reads SVGAGI (reference sequence). V was clipped by 6 bases and J by 5 bases, with 19 bases between them. The CDR3 is 15 amino acids.

The rearrangement uses TRBV28 and TRBJ1-6; perhaps TRBD1 as D (5 bases). V lost 6 bases and J 10 bases, leaving 19 bases between the germline ends. Germline CDR1 is MDHEN and CDR2 is SYDVKM. The CDR3 covers 15 residues. The DNA for the CDR3 is TGTGCCAGCAGACCCGACCCCGGACAACTCTCACCCCTCCACTTT. Translation: CASRPDPGQLSPLHF.

This chain uses TRBV19 with TRBJ1-6; D is uncertain. With 4 bases removed from V and 7 bases from J, the gap between germline ends came to 14 bases. The CDR3 covers 15 residues. The germline V gene has CDR1 LNHDA and CDR2 SQIVND (reference sequence). The CDR3 DNA reads TGTGCCAGTAGTACCCCTCCGGGGAGGAATTCACCCCTCCACTTT. It specifies CASSTPPGRNSPLHF.

The chain employs TRBV13 and TRBJ2-5, with D perhaps given as TRBD1 or TRBD2 (6 bases each). The CDR3 extends over 14 amino acids. Per germline, CDR1 PRHDT and CDR2 FYEKMQ (reference sequence). V was shortened by 7 bases and J by 1 base, with 13 bases between the two germline ends. The CDR3, as DNA: TGTGCCAGCACACAGGGCGGGACCCAAGAGACCCAGTACTTC. This codes for CASTQGGTQETQYF.

V usage is TRBV12-3 or TRBV12-4 and J usage is TRBJ1-2, with 7 positions matching TRBD1. The CDR3 spans 16 residues. V lost 1 base and J lost 8; bases outside the gene matches: 13. The CDR3 DNA is TGTGCCAGCAGTTTAGACGGCGGCAGGCCAGGGGGAGGCTACACCTTC. This gives the protein CASSLDGGRPGGGYTF.